Following are 24 T cell receptor beta chains from one sample sequenced in a study of identifying expanded T cells in peripheral blood. Measured with immunoSEQ multiplex PCR; TCRdb has only the in-frame clones, and not every one. The data contain tens of thousands of clones, roughly 82% of them seen just once; the ten biggest clones take up 14%. The sequenced sample was blood. These TCRs come from a person aged 18-70 years in good health.

The V gene is TRBV27, the J gene TRBJ1-1, with D possibly matching TRBD1 (6 bases). V shed 6 bases and J shed 0 bases, with 17 bases lying between them. This CDR3 contains 16 residues. CDR1 is MNHEY, CDR2 SMNVEV, per germline (reference sequence). The CDR3 sequence: CASRGRGAGVNTEAFF. As DNA, the CDR3 is TGTGCCAGCAGGGGTCGGGGGGCCGGTGTGAACACTGAAGCTTTCTTT.

As concerns this clone: No DNA is shown, since the ends of the CDR3 on it are uncertain; the CDR3 is the one TCRdb lists. This rearrangement joins TRBV30 to TRBJ2-3; no DNA check was done on the table's D call, TRBD1. Germline loops: CDR1 GTSNPN, CDR2 SVGIG (reference sequence). The CDR3 is made up of 13 amino acids, end residues included. The CDR3 loop is CAWGAGTGGTPYF.

The V call is TRBV6-6, the J call TRBJ2-5; no definite D call. The V end lost 5 bases, the J end lost 5 bases, and 3 bases lay between the germline ends. Per the germline V gene, CDR1 is MNHNY and CDR2 is SVGAGI (reference sequence). The CDR3 is 10 amino acids. The DNA for the CDR3 is TGTGCCAGCAGTAGGGAGACCCAGTACTTC. It translates to CASSRETQYF.

The chain joins TRBV11-3 to TRBJ2-5; D remains unclear. The germline V gene has CDR1 SGHNT and CDR2 YENEEA. The CDR3 spans 12 residues. V shed 5 bases and J shed 4 bases, with 8 bases lying between them. In DNA, the CDR3 is TGTGCCAGCAGCCCCTCAGGAGAGACCCAGTACTTC. Protein sequence: CASSPSGETQYF.

The V and J genes are TRBV7-3 and TRBJ2-2, with D uncertain. CDR3 length: 14 amino acids. Germline V gives CDR1 SGHTA, CDR2 FQGTGA. V was clipped by 6 bases and J by 6 bases, with 14 bases between them. DNA of the CDR3: TGTGCCAGCAGTACTGTCGACAACGCCGGGGAGCTGTTTTTT. This encodes CASSTVDNAGELFF.

This chain joins TRBV28 and TRBJ2-7, with 12 bases matching TRBD1. Trimming at V came to 6 bases and at J to 6 bases, leaving 12 bases not matched to a gene. The CDR3 is 16 residues long. In germline, CDR1 is MDHEN, CDR2 SYDVKM. CDR3 bases: TGTGCCAGCAGCCGGGACAGGGGGCCGTTTTTCGGCGAGCAGTACTTC. Protein product: CASSRDRGPFFGEQYF.

The chain carries TRBV5-1 and TRBJ2-1; D is unclear. The length of the CDR3 is 16 residues. Trimming cost V 8 bases and J 0 bases, with 18 bases left between them. The germline V gene has CDR1 SGHRS and CDR2 YFSETQ. The CDR3 loop is CASTDGIHLSYNEQFF. DNA for the CDR3: TGCGCCAGTACGGACGGAATTCATCTCTCCTACAATGAGCAGTTCTTC.

The rearrangement links TRBV7-2 to TRBJ2-7; 8 nucleotides align to TRBD2. The CDR3 loop spans 15 amino acids. V was pared by 5 bases and J by 4 bases, with 10 bases of the junction left unmatched. The V gene's germline CDR1 is SGHTA and CDR2 FQGNSA. The CDR3 DNA reads TGTGCCAGCAGCGTCCAGGACCGGGGGGGGTACGAGCAGTACTTC. Amino acids: CASSVQDRGGYEQYF.

The chain employs TRBV5-1 and TRBJ1-1; 8 bases align to TRBD1. Germline CDR1 reads SGHRS; CDR2 reads YFSETQ. Trimming took 0 bases from V and 8 from J; bases not matched to a gene: 6. The CDR3 covers 14 residues. The chain's CDR3 is CASSLGQGAGEAFF. The CDR3 DNA follows: TGCGCCAGCAGCTTGGGTCAGGGGGCAGGGGAAGCTTTCTTT.

This chain connects TRBV2 to TRBJ1-5, with D maybe TRBD1 (6 bases). The V gene lost 4 bases and the J gene lost 7 bases, with 14 bases spanning the gap. Per the germline V gene, CDR1 is SNHLY and CDR2 is FYNNEI. This CDR3 has 14 amino acids. The CDR3 bases are TGTGCCAGCAGTGTTCGGGGGGCCGGGCAGCCCCAGCATTTT. Protein product: CASSVRGAGQPQHF.

V is TRBV7-2 and J is TRBJ1-1; TRBD1 agrees at 11 bases. CDR3 length: 15 residues. Germline V gene lookup returns CDR1 SGHTA and CDR2 FQGNSA. With 5 bases clipped from V and 11 bases from J, the junction kept 13 bases outside the gene matches. CDR3 in amino acids: CASSTPRTGGYEAFF. The CDR3 nucleotides are TGTGCCAGCAGCACTCCTCGGACAGGGGGCTACGAGGCTTTCTTT.

The chain uses TRBV4-3 and TRBJ2-3; D perhaps matches TRBD2 (6 bases). The CDR3 runs to 16 residues. Germline values: CDR1 LGHNA, CDR2 YSLEER. V was trimmed by 0 bases and J by 8 bases, leaving 18 bases between them. As DNA, the CDR3 is TGCGCCAGCAGCCAAGAGGGCGGGACGACCGGGGGTACGCAGTATTTT. This translates into CASSQEGGTTGGTQYF.

This clone has a single count. The chain uses TRBV19 and TRBJ2-2; 7 bases are a match to TRBD1. V dropped 6 bases and J dropped 0; count of bases not matched to a gene: 1. CDR1 and CDR2 (germline): LNHDA, SQIVND (reference sequence). There are 14 residues in the CDR3. DNA for the CDR3: TGTGCCAGTAGGGGACAGTCGAACACCGGGGAGCTGTTTTTT. The encoded protein is CASRGQSNTGELFF.

The chain recombines TRBV5-4 with TRBJ2-5; D is possibly TRBD1 (6 bases). CDR1 and CDR2 from the germline V gene are SGHNT and YYREEE (reference sequence). The CDR3 consists of 12 residues. The V and J ends lost 4 bases and 13 bases respectively, with 17 bases between them. CDR3 loop: CASSSQQGYPYF. Written as DNA, the CDR3 is TGTGCCAGCAGCAGTCAACAGGGCTACCCGTACTTC.

V gene TRBV29-1 combines with J gene TRBJ2-1, with unresolved D. V lost 1 base and J 8 bases, leaving 12 bases between the germline ends. Germline V gene lookup returns CDR1 SQVTM and CDR2 ANQGSEA. The CDR3 totals 13 residues. In DNA, the CDR3 is TGCAGCGTTGAAGTGCCACCGTCGGATGAGCAGTTCTTC. It codes for CSVEVPPSDEQFF.

The table lists this clone with a count of one. This chain joins TRBV9 and TRBJ2-7, with D tentatively TRBD2 (7 bases). Deletions cut 4 bases from V and 2 bases from J, with 19 bases between. This CDR3 is 16 amino acids long. CDR1 and CDR2 from the germline V gene are SGDLS and YYNGEE. Written as DNA, the CDR3 is TGTGCCAGCAGCTCCGAGGGGGGAGGGAAGACCTACGAGCAGTACTTC. Its protein is CASSSEGGGKTYEQYF. Using reference TRBV9 and TRBJ2-7 for the parts outside the CDR3, the full variable domain is DSGVTQTPKHLITATGQRVTLRCSPRSGDLSVYWYQQSLDQGLQFLIQYYNGEERAKGNILERFSAQQFPDLHSELNLSSLELGDSALYFCASSSEGGGKTYEQYFGPGTRLTVT.

The rearrangement joins TRBV5-1 to TRBJ2-1, with 9 bases identical to TRBD2. The CDR3 is 16 residues long. Germline CDR1 is SGHRS and CDR2 is YFSETQ. J gave up 7 bases and V 2 bases, and 10 bases lay outside the gene matches. The CDR3 sequence: CASSFPETSGLNEQFF. The CDR3 DNA follows: TGCGCCAGCAGCTTCCCTGAGACTAGCGGTCTGAATGAGCAGTTCTTC.

This clone was detected a few times. The chain joins TRBV6-1 to TRBJ1-1, with TRBD1 identical over 8 bases. The germline CDR1 and CDR2 sequences are MNHNS and SASEGT. The CDR3 contains 13 residues. The J segment lost 8 bases and the V segment lost 5 bases, leaving 7 bases of the junction unmatched. CDR3 region: CASSRPGQGEAFF. As DNA, the CDR3 is TGTGCCAGCAGTCGACCTGGACAGGGCGAAGCTTTCTTT.

The chain combines TRBV9 with TRBJ2-5; no firm D call. Deletions cut 4 bases from V and 4 bases from J, with 11 bases between. The germline CDR1 and CDR2 sequences are SGDLS and YYNGEE. The CDR3 is 13 amino acids. The CDR3: CASSSQTSETQYF. As DNA, the CDR3 is TGTGCCAGCAGCTCCCAGACCTCAGAGACCCAGTACTTC.

This chain uses TRBV4-1 with TRBJ2-5; D is possibly TRBD1 or TRBD2 (5 bases each). Germline assignment: CDR1 MGHRA and CDR2 YSYEKL. The CDR3 contains 16 residues. Trimming shortened V by 0 bases and J by 2 bases, and 13 bases separated the two germline ends. The CDR3 coding sequence is TGCGCCAGCAGCCAAGATGGGACCGGGATACAAGAGACCCAGTACTTC. Its translation: CASSQDGTGIQETQYF.

This clone was seen a single time. V is TRBV11-3 and J is TRBJ2-3; TRBD2 is a possible D gene (5 bases). CDR1 is SGHNT, CDR2 YENEEA, per germline. The CDR3 runs 15 residues. V lost 2 bases to trimming and J lost 3 bases, with 12 bases between them. The CDR3 nucleotides read TGTGCCAGCAGCTTATGGCCTCGGGAAACAGATACGCAGTATTTT. Protein product: CASSLWPRETDTQYF.

The rearrangement joins TRBV9 to TRBJ1-2; D is uncertain. V was clipped by 3 bases and J by 2 bases, with 17 bases between them. Germline values: CDR1 SGDLS, CDR2 YYNGEE. CDR3 size: 16 residues. The DNA for the CDR3 is TGTGCCAGCAGCGCGGACCCTGAACCTTTAAACTATGGCTACACCTTC. Residues: CASSADPEPLNYGYTF.

The chain couples TRBV6-5 to TRBJ1-1; TRBD1 agrees at 7 bases. The CDR3 spans 13 residues. With 6 bases clipped from V and 4 bases from J, the junction kept 5 bases outside the gene matches. Germline V gene data show CDR1 as MNHEY and CDR2 as SVGAGI. The CDR3, as DNA: TGTGCCAGCAGCAAGACAGGGTCCACTGAAGCTTTCTTT. As protein: CASSKTGSTEAFF.

This chain links TRBV11-2 with TRBJ1-1; D remains unclear. The V end lost 4 bases, the J end lost 9 bases, and 12 bases lay between the germline ends. CDR3 length: 12 residues. Germline V gene data show CDR1 as SGHAT and CDR2 as FQNNGV. CDR3 amino acids: CASSSSAGKAFF. The CDR3 DNA follows: TGTGCCAGCAGCTCCAGCGCAGGTAAAGCTTTCTTT. The full variable domain, rest sourced from reference TRBV11-2 and TRBJ1-1, is EAGVAQSPRYKIIEKRQSVAFWCNPISGHATLYWYQQILGQGPKLLIQFQNNGVVDDSQLPKDRFSAERLKGVDSTLKIQPAKLEDSAVYLCASSSSAGKAFFGQGTRLTVV.